A selection of T cell receptor beta chains follows, all from one sample in a study of CD8+ T cells in alopecia areata. TCRdb's table, derived via immunoSEQ multiplex PCR, lists solely in-frame clones and lacks some. Of 180,000 or so clones listed, around 63% are singletons. Source: CD4+ T cells sorted from blood, taken at week 0. These TCRs come from a human donor with alopecia areata. CDR3s include the opening cysteine and the closing phenylalanine or tryptophan. The D gene is left open where the match is weak. Only part of the rows carry a size: once, few, many, or a class if the clone is expanded.

>.|TRBJ2-7|TRBV6-5|TRBD1
CASSRTGIVQYF
TGTGCCAGCAGCAGGACAGGGATTGTACAGTACTTC
>.|TRBJ1-5|TRBV10-2|.
CASSNSNQPQHF
TGCGCCAGCAGTAATAGCAATCAGCCCCAGCATTTT
>.|TRBJ1-1|TRBV29-1|.
CSVPGANTEAFF
TGCAGCGTCCCGGGGGCGAACACTGAAGCTTTCTTT
>.|TRBJ1-4|TRBV2|.
CASSGQAPNEKLFF
TGTGCCAGCAGTGGACAGGCGCCTAATGAAAAACTGTTTTTT
>.|TRBJ1-1|TRBV20-1|.
CSAIEDTEAFF
TGCAGTGCTATAGAGGACACTGAAGCTTTCTTT
>.|TRBJ2-7|TRBV2|.
CASSPSEFQDEQYF
TGTGCCAGCAGCCCCTCGGAGTTCCAAGACGAGCAGTACTTC
>.|TRBJ1-6|TRBV27|.
CASSSPRSGSASPLHF
TGTGCCAGCAGTTCCCCCCGTTCAGGGTCAGCTTCACCCCTCCACTTT
>.|TRBJ1-5|TRBV30|.
CAWSVQDQPQHF
TGTGCCTGGAGTGTACAGGATCAGCCCCAGCATTTT
>.|TRBJ2-3|TRBV29-1|TRBD1
CSAGDRDTDTQYF
TGCAGCGCCGGGGACAGGGACACAGATACGCAGTATTTT
>.|TRBJ2-5|TRBV15|.
CATSRTRQETQYF
TGTGCCACCAGCAGGACTAGACAAGAGACCCAGTACTTC
>.|TRBJ2-7|TRBV30|.
CAWSESVGTQYF
TGTGCCTGGAGTGAAAGCGTGGGGACGCAGTACTTC
>.|TRBJ1-1|TRBV29-1|.
CSAKPQGNTEAFF
TGCAGCGCGAAGCCTCAGGGGAACACTGAAGCTTTCTTT
>.|TRBJ2-7|TRBV5-6|.
CASFGQGFSEQYF
TGTGCCAGCTTCGGGCAAGGGTTCAGCGAGCAGTACTTC
>.|TRBJ1-2|TRBV6-6|TRBD1
CASSYGQVYGYTF
TGTGCCAGCAGTTACGGACAGGTCTATGGCTACACCTTC
>.|TRBJ1-5|TRBV4-3|TRBD1
CASSQGTGFGNQPQHF
TGCGCCAGCAGCCAAGGGACAGGGTTTGGCAATCAGCCCCAGCATTTT
>.|TRBJ2-7|TRBV29-1|.
CSVSGLGEQYF
TGCAGCGTTTCTGGCCTGGGCGAGCAGTACTTC
>.|TRBJ2-1|TRBV29-1|.
CSVQDKSSYNEQFF
TGCAGCGTACAAGACAAGAGCTCCTACAATGAGCAGTTCTTC
>.|TRBJ1-2|TRBV9|.
CASSAKPGGSYTF
TGTGCCAGCAGCGCGAAACCGGGGGGTAGCTACACCTTC
>.|TRBJ2-7|TRBV11-3|TRBD1
CASSFDRDYEQYF
TGTGCCAGCAGCTTCGACAGGGACTACGAGCAGTACTTC
>.|TRBJ1-1|TRBV4-3|.
CASSQDSGTEAFF
TGCGCCAGCAGCCAAGACTCAGGGACTGAAGCTTTCTTT
>few|TRBJ2-2|TRBV6-5|.
CASSYDALNTGELFF
TGTGCCAGCAGTTACGACGCCCTGAACACCGGGGAGCTGTTTTTT
>.|TRBJ2-3|TRBV7-2|TRBD2
CASSSGLAGATTDTQYF
TGTGCCAGCAGCTCTGGACTAGCGGGGGCGACCACAGATACGCAGTATTTT